These T cell receptor beta chains were read from a single sample in a study of T-cell reconstitution after alpha-beta-depleted transplantation in children. One entry per CDR3 protein results from TCRdb running MiXCR on the PCR reads. The table shows 330,000 or so distinct CDR3 sequences, with over 9% occurring only once. The specimen comprised PBMCs from the stem cell graft donor, sampled from the stem cell graft. Receptor source: a human donor who donated a stem cell graft to a child with acute lymphoblastic leukemia. Both conserved end residues are part of each CDR3. D genes are given only for firm matches. Only some rows state a clone size, as once, few, many or a class for expanded clones.

D: TRBD2
J: TRBJ2-7
size: .
V: TRBV18
DNA: TGTGCCAGCTCAACAGGGGGCCGACTAGCGGGAACAACCTACGAGCAGTACTTC
CDR3: CASSTGGRLAGTTYEQYF

D: TRBD2
J: TRBJ2-1
size: .
V: TRBV12-3/TRBV12-4
DNA: TGTGCCAGCAGTTCCACTAGCGGGGATTACAATGAGCAGTTCTTC
CDR3: CASSSTSGDYNEQFF

D: TRBD1
J: TRBJ2-7
size: .
V: TRBV5-6
DNA: TGTGCCAGCAGCAGAACCGGGACAGGGGGCGAGCAGTACTTC
CDR3: CASSRTGTGGEQYF

D: .
J: TRBJ2-4
size: few
V: TRBV12-3/TRBV12-4
DNA: TGTGCCATCAGTATATGGACAGCCCGGGGGTTAGCCAAAAACATTCAGTACTTC
CDR3: CAISIWTARGLAKNIQYF

D: .
J: TRBJ2-7
size: many
V: TRBV4-1
DNA: TGCGCCAGCAGCCAAGATAACCGACACTTCTACGAGCAGTACTTC
CDR3: CASSQDNRHFYEQYF

D: TRBD1
J: TRBJ2-7
size: few
V: TRBV2
DNA: TGTGCCAGCAGTGATCCGGGACAGTCCGCCTACGAGCAGTACTTC
CDR3: CASSDPGQSAYEQYF

D: .
J: TRBJ2-5
size: few
V: TRBV3-1
DNA: TGTGCCAGCAGCCAAGATGTGGTCCAAGAGACCCAGTACTTC
CDR3: CASSQDVVQETQYF

D: .
J: TRBJ1-2
size: few
V: TRBV3-1
DNA: TGTGCCAGCAGCCAGGCGGGAGCCTATAACTATGGCTACACCTTC
CDR3: CASSQAGAYNYGYTF

D: TRBD2
J: TRBJ2-1
size: .
V: TRBV7-8
DNA: TGTGCCAGCAGCTCCCGGACTAGCTGGAGCTCCTACAATGAGCAGTTCTTC
CDR3: CASSSRTSWSSYNEQFF

D: TRBD1
J: TRBJ1-2
size: .
V: TRBV29-1
DNA: TGCAGCGTCGGACAGGTCAACTATGGCTACACCTTC
CDR3: CSVGQVNYGYTF

D: TRBD1
J: TRBJ2-2
size: many
V: TRBV12-3/TRBV12-4
DNA: TGTGCCAGCAGCTGGGACAGGGCAAACACCGGGGAGCTGTTTTTT
CDR3: CASSWDRANTGELFF

D: .
J: TRBJ1-1
size: .
V: TRBV7-3
DNA: TGTGCCAGCAGCCGGGGGGGGCAGGGGACCACTGAAGCTTTCTTT
CDR3: CASSRGGQGTTEAFF

D: .
J: TRBJ1-4
size: few
V: TRBV18
DNA: TGTGCCAGCTCACGTCAGGGGCGCCCTGAAAAACTGTTTTTT
CDR3: CASSRQGRPEKLFF

D: TRBD2
J: TRBJ2-2
size: .
V: TRBV4-2
DNA: TGTGCCAGCAGCCAACGAGTAGGAGCGGGAGGGCGTGCCGGGGAGCTGTTTTTT
CDR3: CASSQRVGAGGRAGELFF

D: .
J: TRBJ2-7
size: .
V: TRBV29-1
DNA: TGCAGCGTTGAGGTCCCCACAGGCCCAGGCTCCTACGAGCAGTACTTC
CDR3: CSVEVPTGPGSYEQYF

D: .
J: TRBJ1-2
size: .
V: TRBV7-6
DNA: TGTGCCAGCAGCTTAGCGCTAGCACGTGGCTACACCTTC
CDR3: CASSLALARGYTF

D: .
J: TRBJ2-7
size: .
V: TRBV5-1
DNA: TGCGCCAGCAGCTTGGCGATGGGGCCTGCCTACGAGCAGTACTTC
CDR3: CASSLAMGPAYEQYF

D: .
J: TRBJ2-3
size: many
V: TRBV7-3
DNA: TGTGCCAGCAGCTCAAGCTCCGGGACGAGGGAGTATTTT
CDR3: CASSSSSGTREYF

D: TRBD1
J: TRBJ2-7
size: .
V: TRBV10-3
DNA: TGTGCCATCCGACAGGGGATGTTGGACGAGCAGTACTTC
CDR3: CAIRQGMLDEQYF

D: TRBD2
J: TRBJ2-1
size: .
V: TRBV7-2
DNA: TGTGCCAGCAGCTTAGGGAGACTAGCGGGAGATGAGCAGTTCTTC
CDR3: CASSLGRLAGDEQFF

D: TRBD2
J: TRBJ2-5
size: .
V: TRBV10-3
DNA: TGTGCCATCAGACCGGGGGAGGGAGAGACCCAGTACTTC
CDR3: CAIRPGEGETQYF

D: .
J: TRBJ2-7
size: .
V: TRBV20-1
DNA: TGCAGTGCCCGGATAGCAGGCGAAGAGCAGTACTTC
CDR3: CSARIAGEEQYF

D: TRBD1
J: TRBJ1-2
size: many
V: TRBV9
DNA: TGTGCCAGCAGCGTACGGGACAGCGGCTATGGCTACACCTTC
CDR3: CASSVRDSGYGYTF

D: TRBD2
J: TRBJ2-1
size: many
V: TRBV29-1
DNA: TGCAGCGTTGAAGACGGACTAGCGGGAGATGAGCAGTTCTTC
CDR3: CSVEDGLAGDEQFF

D: TRBD2
J: TRBJ2-1
size: .
V: TRBV29-1
DNA: TGCAGCGTTGAAGGTCCCGGGAGGGCCCTCAATGAGCAGTTCTTC
CDR3: CSVEGPGRALNEQFF

D: TRBD2
J: TRBJ2-3
size: .
V: TRBV5-1
DNA: TGCGCCAGCAGCTACTTAGGACTAGCGGGAGACGCAGATACGCAGTATTTT
CDR3: CASSYLGLAGDADTQYF

D: .
J: TRBJ2-3
size: few
V: TRBV6-5
DNA: TGTGCCAGCAGTTACCTAGCAAGCACAGATACGCAGTATTTT
CDR3: CASSYLASTDTQYF

D: TRBD1
J: TRBJ2-1
size: few
V: TRBV7-6
DNA: TGTGCCAGCAGCTCCATGACAGGGGCCAATGAGCAGTTCTTC
CDR3: CASSSMTGANEQFF

D: .
J: TRBJ2-2
size: .
V: TRBV7-2
DNA: TGTGCCAGCGCAAGTATAAGGGTACCCACCGGGGAGCTGTTTTTT
CDR3: CASASIRVPTGELFF

D: TRBD1
J: TRBJ2-1
size: few
V: TRBV29-1
DNA: TGCAGCGTCGCGACAGGGGAGGATATGGGGCAGTTCTTC
CDR3: CSVATGEDMGQFF

D: TRBD2
J: TRBJ2-2
size: few
V: TRBV7-2
DNA: TGTGCCAGCAGCTCGGGACTAGCGGGACCTGACACCGGGGAGCTGTTTTTT
CDR3: CASSSGLAGPDTGELFF

D: TRBD1
J: TRBJ1-6
size: .
V: TRBV6-5
DNA: TGTGCCAGCAGTTACTCCGGGACAGGGGATTCACCCCTCCACTTT
CDR3: CASSYSGTGDSPLHF

D: TRBD2
J: TRBJ2-7
size: many
V: TRBV28
DNA: TGTGCCAGCAGTTCGGGACTAGGGGACCAGTACTTC
CDR3: CASSSGLGDQYF

D: TRBD2
J: TRBJ2-4
size: many
V: TRBV6-1
DNA: TGTGCCAGCAGACCCGGGACTAGCGGGAGTCGCGCAAACATTCAGTACTTC
CDR3: CASRPGTSGSRANIQYF

D: .
J: TRBJ2-4
size: few
V: TRBV2
DNA: TGTGCCAGCAGTCCCTTCGCGGGAGAGGGGGCCGGTGGAGAAAACATTCAGTACTTC
CDR3: CASSPFAGEGAGGENIQYF

D: TRBD2
J: TRBJ2-3
size: few
V: TRBV29-1
DNA: TGCAGCGTTGAAGAGGCGGGAGGGGACGCAGATACGCAGTATTTT
CDR3: CSVEEAGGDADTQYF

D: TRBD1
J: TRBJ2-7
size: .
V: TRBV5-1
DNA: TGCGCCAGCAGCTTCGATTCGGGACAGGTCACCTACGAGCAGTACTTC
CDR3: CASSFDSGQVTYEQYF

D: .
J: TRBJ2-2
size: .
V: TRBV12-3/TRBV12-4
DNA: TGTGCCAGCACCCCTCAGGGGCGGAACACCGGGGAGCTGTTTTTT
CDR3: CASTPQGRNTGELFF

D: TRBD2
J: TRBJ2-3
size: many
V: TRBV5-1
DNA: TGCGCCAGCAGCCCCAGGACTAGCGGGACCTGCACAGATACGCAGTATTTT
CDR3: CASSPRTSGTCTDTQYF

D: .
J: TRBJ2-7
size: .
V: TRBV7-2
DNA: TGTGCCAGCAGCACAGCAAGGGGTGAGCAGTACTTC
CDR3: CASSTARGEQYF

D: .
J: TRBJ2-5
size: .
V: TRBV6-2/TRBV6-3
DNA: TGTGCCAGCAGATTCGAACAGGGAGAAAGGGAAGAGACCCAGTACTTC
CDR3: CASRFEQGEREETQYF

D: .
J: TRBJ2-7
size: .
V: TRBV7-9
DNA: TGTGCCAGCAGCCGGGACACTAACTACGAGCAGTACTTC
CDR3: CASSRDTNYEQYF

D: .
J: TRBJ2-5
size: .
V: TRBV12-3/TRBV12-4
DNA: TGTGCCAGCAGCGAGAGCCGGGGGAGACAAGAGACCCAGTACTTC
CDR3: CASSESRGRQETQYF

D: TRBD1
J: TRBJ2-5
size: .
V: TRBV5-1
DNA: TGCGCCAGCAGCGCCTCTAGGGGACAGGGGGGGACCCAGTACTTC
CDR3: CASSASRGQGGTQYF